This is a list of T cell receptor beta chains from one sample in a study of blood T cell repertoires in COVID-19. Data came from immunoSEQ multiplex PCR; TCRdb stores just in-frame clones and leaves some out. The sample records 250,000 or so clones, almost 90% being singletons. The material sequenced was peripheral blood. These receptors all come from a woman aged 55-70 years with COVID-19, enrolled during active disease. The CDR3 runs from the conserved cysteine through the conserved F or W.

v_call	j_call	cdr3_aa
TRBV18	TRBJ2-1	CASSPQGWKSSYNEQFF
TRBV7-9	TRBJ1-2	CASSLGQGTGYTF
TRBV11-2	TRBJ2-1	CASSKSGNEQFF
TRBV5-1	TRBJ1-3	CASSSETGGSGNTIYF
TRBV19	TRBJ1-5	CASSPRGQGNQPQHF
TRBV7-2	TRBJ1-1	CASSPRTGGESFF
TRBV6-5	TRBJ1-5	CASSTGTGGNQPQHF
TRBV7-9	TRBJ1-2	CASSPIPGQGMGYGYTF
TRBV4-3	TRBJ1-1	CASSQDSGSSTEAFF
TRBV27	TRBJ2-5	CASSLRYQETQYF
TRBV5-8	TRBJ2-1	CASSLALARSYNEQFF
TRBV14	TRBJ1-3	CASSPRIGVSGNTIYF
TRBV9	TRBJ2-5	CASSASTGLGETQYF
TRBV5-1	TRBJ1-2	CASSLAEGGLINYGYTF
TRBV7-6	TRBJ1-2	CASSPWRPTDYGYTF
TRBV20-1	TRBJ1-1	CSASRGLGRGTEAFF
TRBV3-1/TRBV3-2	TRBJ1-4	CASSRRGQWEKLFF
TRBV5-1	TRBJ2-1	CASSSGLAGYNEQFF
TRBV12-3/TRBV12-4	TRBJ1-1	CASIRGGNTEAFF
TRBV29-1	TRBJ2-2	CSVARGPVGELFF
TRBV7-9	TRBJ1-4	CASTSRGGLREKLFF
TRBV18	TRBJ2-7	CASSPRRDSYEQYF
TRBV6-4	TRBJ2-3	CASSGLAGGTDTQYF
TRBV19	TRBJ1-1	CASSIDGPRTEAFF
TRBV9	TRBJ1-2	CASSPGTGGYGYTF
TRBV7-2	TRBJ2-3	CASSSRTSGGTDTQYF
TRBV28	TRBJ1-4	CASSLSGANEKLFF
TRBV10-1	TRBJ1-2	CASSENRTTYGYTF
TRBV4-1	TRBJ1-2	CASSQEGASGYTF
TRBV12-5	TRBJ1-1	CASGLTRQQGLNTEAFF
TRBV18	TRBJ2-7	CASSDPRSPNREQYF
TRBV5-1	TRBJ2-1	CASSLGTATRGNEQFF
TRBV5-4	TRBJ1-1	CASSQINTEAFF
TRBV7-9	TRBJ1-3	CASSFGVGVGGNTIYF
TRBV5-8	TRBJ2-7	CASSLQGSISYEQYF
TRBV7-8	TRBJ2-1	CASSLGWGQATNEQFF
TRBV25-1	TRBJ1-1	CASLGQNTEAFF
TRBV15	TRBJ2-5	CATSKPAGETQYF
TRBV6-5	TRBJ1-2	CASKTRSGDYGYTF
TRBV7-6	TRBJ2-5	CASSPRGDRGYVETQYF
TRBV5-1	TRBJ1-3	CASSPQGYIGNTIYF
TRBV7-2	TRBJ1-2	CASSLDLGGGNGYTF
TRBV2	TRBJ2-7	CASSELGYEQYF
TRBV28	TRBJ2-6	CASSTFGGSGANVLTF
TRBV5-1	TRBJ1-1	CASSLEVGATEAFF
TRBV27	TRBJ1-1	CASSWGGVQNTEAFF
TRBV3-1/TRBV3-2	TRBJ1-6	CASSQNQGTLHF